These 8 T cell receptor beta chains share one sample of origin, sequenced in a study of cytomegalovirus exposure and HLA in healthy donors. Primers for the PCR totalled 60 Vbeta and 13 Jbeta. Method: immunoSEQ multiplex PCR; TCRdb's copy keeps in-frame clones and lacks some. This table holds over 150,000 clones, 70% to 85% found once. What was sequenced was PBMCs. The receptors derive from a woman aged 60-75 years in good health and CMV-seropositive.

The chain uses TRBV5-4 and TRBJ1-3; D gene ambiguous. CDR3 length: 14 amino acids. V lost 4 bases and J 4 bases, leaving 12 bases between the germline ends. CDR1 and CDR2 (germline): SGHNT, YYREEE (reference sequence). This CDR3 is CASSPQSQGNTIYF. CDR3 sequence (DNA): TGTGCCAGCAGCCCCCAGTCGCAGGGAAACACCATATATTTT.

The genes are TRBV5-1 and TRBJ1-2; D uncertain. Trimming removed 6 bases from V and 4 bases from J, with 16 bases in between. The germline gives CDR1 SGHRS, CDR2 YFSETQ. There are 14 residues in the CDR3. CDR3 amino acids: CASKEEALGYGYTF. In nucleotides, the CDR3 is TGCGCCAGCAAAGAGGAGGCGCTTGGCTATGGCTACACCTTC.

This chain connects TRBV2 to TRBJ2-3; TRBD2 aligns across 7 bases. The CDR3 has 15 residues. Germline V CDR1 and CDR2: SNHLY, FYNNEI. CDR3 residues: CASSGTSDTLGTQYF. CDR3 bases: TGTGCTAGCTCCGGTACTAGCGACACATTAGGGACGCAGTATTTT.

The chain links TRBV30 to TRBJ1-5; 9 bases are a match to TRBD1. In germline, CDR1 is GTSNPN, CDR2 SVGIG (reference sequence). CDR3 size: 15 residues. The ends lost 3 bases at V and 6 bases at J; junction bases unmatched: 9. CDR3 sequence reads: CAWSRGQGRAQPQHF. CDR3 in DNA: TGTGCCTGGAGCCGGGGACAGGGTCGGGCTCAGCCCCAGCATTTT.

This rearrangement joins TRBV2 to TRBJ2-7; D call uncertain. V was trimmed by 4 bases and J by 4 bases, leaving 14 bases between them. Germline V gene sequence: CDR1 SNHLY, CDR2 FYNNEI. CDR3 size: 14 residues. The CDR3, as DNA: TGTGCCAGCAGTGGATTGAGTGCAACTTACGAGCAGTACTTC. It specifies CASSGLSATYEQYF.

The gene calls are TRBV7-8 and TRBJ1-4, with a tentative D call TRBD1 (5 bases). V lost 4 bases to trimming and J lost 1 base, with 13 bases between them. Germline CDR1 SGHVS, CDR2 FQNEAQ. The CDR3 is 16 residues long. CDR3 nucleotide sequence: TGTGCCAGCAGCTCCCCCCGCGGGGGAACTAATGAAAAACTGTTTTTT. Translating it yields CASSSPRGGTNEKLFF.

The chain couples TRBV27 to TRBJ2-5, with 9 bases aligning to TRBD2. The CDR3 runs to 15 residues. CDR1 is MNHEY, CDR2 SMNVEV, per germline (reference sequence). Losses at the gene ends were 5 bases for V and 5 bases for J; bases not matched to a gene: 9. CDR3 nucleotide sequence: TGTGCCAGCAGTGGGATAGCGGGAGCCCGGGAGACCCAGTACTTC. This gives the protein CASSGIAGARETQYF.

CDR3 sequence: CASSLSLRGETQYF. Written as DNA, the CDR3 is TGTGCCAGCAGTTTATCGTTACGCGGAGAGACCCAGTACTTC. V usage is TRBV27 and J usage is TRBJ2-5; D gene unclear. This CDR3 has 14 residues. Deletions cut 0 bases from V and 4 bases from J, with 9 bases between. Germline loops: CDR1 MNHEY, CDR2 SMNVEV (reference sequence).